The 13 T cell receptor beta chains below were found in one sample sequenced in a study of T cell repertoires in cytomegalovirus infection. From the reads, TCRdb called clonotypes with MiXCR, one entry per CDR3 protein. The data show hundreds of thousands of distinct CDR3 sequences, with about 17% seen just once and 12% held by the top ten. Sequencing was done on a sample of PBMCs. The receptors derive from a human donor in good health (CMV status not recorded). Some clones in this sample may be carry-over from other donors' samples.

This clonotype was seen only a few times. The V call is TRBV15, the J call TRBJ2-3, with 11 nucleotides matching TRBD1. Losses at the gene ends were 3 bases for V and 4 bases for J; bases not matched to a gene: 3. Per germline, CDR1 LNHNV and CDR2 YYDKDF (reference sequence). The CDR3 has 15 amino acids. DNA of the CDR3: TGTGCCACCAGCAGGCGGACAGGGGGCGCAGATACGCAGTATTTT. As protein: CATSRRTGGADTQYF.

The table lists this clonotype with a few counts. J is TRBJ1-6 and V is TRBV27; D unclear. Germline CDR1 is MNHEY and CDR2 is SMNVEV (reference sequence). V was trimmed by 8 bases and J by 8 bases, leaving 13 bases between them. This CDR3 region has 13 residues. CDR3 coding DNA: TGTGCCAGCGGAGGTTTCGGGGATTCACCCCTCCACTTT. Its translation: CASGGFGDSPLHF.

This clonotype appeared many times. The V gene is TRBV7-2, the J gene TRBJ1-2; D ambiguous. Germline V gives CDR1 SGHTA, CDR2 FQGNSA. Trimming shortened V by 7 bases and J by 8 bases, and 14 bases separated the two germline ends. CDR3 length: 12 residues. CDR3 bases: TGTGCCAGCACCTTGGGGTTGCGGGGCTACACCTTC. It yields the protein CASTLGLRGYTF.

This clonotype was counted at least ten times. The CDR3 DNA reads as TGTGCCAGCAGTCCGACGGGTGGAAAACTGTTTTTT. Translating gives CASSPTGGKLFF. J is TRBJ1-4 and V is TRBV12-3 or TRBV12-4; no clear D gene. This CDR3 is 12 amino acids long. V was shortened by 5 bases and J by 10 bases, with 11 bases between the two germline ends.

The chain uses TRBV29-1 and TRBJ1-2, with unresolved D. The germline CDR1 and CDR2 sequences are SQVTM and ANQGSEA. The CDR3 sequence is 14 residues long. The V end lost 0 bases, the J end lost 7 bases, and 15 bases lay between the germline ends. The CDR3 DNA reads as TGCAGCGTTGAAGATGTCCCCCCCGCGGTTGGCTACACCTTC. Translated: CSVEDVPPAVGYTF.

This clonotype was found a few times. The CDR3 bases are TGTGCTAGTGGATTAGATCGAAACACCATATATTTT. It specifies CASGLDRNTIYF. J is TRBJ1-3 and V is TRBV12-5; D uncertain. V was pared by 6 bases and J by 5 bases, with 8 bases between. This CDR3 comprises 12 residues. Germline-derived CDR1 and CDR2 are LGHNT and FRNRAP.

This clonotype was observed a handful of times. The V gene is TRBV6-5, the J gene TRBJ2-5; no reliable D call. V was shortened by 4 bases and J by 1 base, with 10 bases between the two germline ends. There are 14 residues in the CDR3. CDR1 is MNHEY and CDR2 is SVGAGI in the germline V gene. The CDR3 DNA is TGTGCCAGCAGTTCCCAGGTCGGCCAAGAGACCCAGTACTTC. This codes for CASSSQVGQETQYF.

This clonotype was counted many times. The V and J genes are TRBV6-5 and TRBJ2-3; maybe TRBD1 (5 bases). CDR3 size: 16 residues. Germline assignment: CDR1 MNHEY and CDR2 SVGAGI. V dropped 2 bases and J dropped 0 bases, with 12 bases sitting between them. CDR3: CASSYVVGPSTDTQYF. In DNA form, the CDR3 reads TGTGCCAGCAGTTACGTCGTGGGGCCCAGCACAGATACGCAGTATTTT.

The rearrangement links TRBV28 to TRBJ1-1; TRBD1 aligns across 8 bases. CDR3 length equals 16 residues. Looked up from germline, CDR1 is MDHEN and CDR2 is SYDVKM. V was pared by 2 bases and J by 2 bases, with 7 bases of the junction left unmatched. CDR3: CASSLARGLVNTEAFF. CDR3 DNA: TGTGCCAGCAGTTTAGCCAGGGGGCTAGTAAACACTGAAGCTTTCTTT.

This clonotype was recorded a few times. The J gene is TRBJ2-1, the V gene TRBV7-6; D may be TRBD1 (5 bases). The germline gives CDR1 SGHVS, CDR2 FNYEAQ. The CDR3 has 18 amino acids. Trimming cost V 5 bases and J 5 bases, with 25 bases left between them. CDR3: CASSLRQGTSGSNNEQFF. The DNA for the CDR3 is TGTGCCAGCAGCCTAAGGCAGGGAACATCGGGCTCAAACAATGAGCAGTTCTTC.

This clonotype was counted ten times or more. The V and J genes are TRBV12-3 or TRBV12-4 and TRBJ2-3; 10 bases align to TRBD2. With 6 bases clipped from V and 14 bases from J, the junction kept 17 bases outside the gene matches. This CDR3 spans 15 amino acids. CDR3 nucleotides: TGTGCCAGCAGCCCAGAGGGTAGCGGGGGGCCCTACCGGTATTTT. It specifies CASSPEGSGGPYRYF.

This clonotype came up many times. This chain connects TRBV7-2 to TRBJ1-6; D is ambiguous. The length of the CDR3 is 14 residues. CDR1 is SGHTA and CDR2 is FQGNSA in the germline V gene. V was shortened by 3 bases and J by 0 bases, with 3 bases between the two germline ends. The CDR3 DNA reads TGTGCCAGCAGCTTTCTCTCCTATAATTCACCCCTCCACTTT. Protein product: CASSFLSYNSPLHF.

The chain couples TRBV5-4 to TRBJ2-5; 7 nucleotides agree with TRBD1. This CDR3 contains 16 residues. Unmatched junction bases numbered 6, after V lost 1 base and J lost 0 bases. Germline lookup yields CDR1 SGHNT and CDR2 YYREEE (reference sequence). This CDR3 reads CASSLWTGVDQETQYF. CDR3 nucleotides: TGTGCCAGCAGCTTGTGGACAGGCGTCGACCAAGAGACCCAGTACTTC.